This TCR beta chain originates from a study of blood T cell repertoires in COVID-19. Study-wide context: From T cells, B-cell-depleted T cells, or PBMCs came the material, which was cDNA or gDNA.

Points on this clone: At one of its ends the junction is not consistent with the germline gene, which may arise from a read error.

Original analysis: Estimation of nucleated cell counts was performed using reference gene primer amplification. Sequencing was performed with immunoSEQ multiplex PCR; in TCRdb, only in-frame clones are kept and a portion is missing. V and J calls and clone size follow that table, whereas D and trimming were derived from the DNA. The sample contains around 31,000 clones, about 89% of which appear only once. CDR1 and CDR2 (germline): SSHAT, FNYEAQ (reference sequence). This CDR3 is built from 15 residues. The chain combines TRBV7-7 with TRBJ2-1, with 10 bases that match TRBD1. The clonotype comes from a woman between 40 and 55 years old with active or convalescent COVID-19. The sample was peripheral blood. CDR3 coding DNA: TGTGCTAGCAGCTTAGGACAGGGGGGATACGATGAGCAGTTCTTC. It yields the protein CASSLGQGGYDEQFF.